This T cell receptor (beta chain) was recovered during a study of regulatory T cells in long-lasting Graves disease. This clonotype was observed at least ten times. The time point was: newly diagnosed GD, antithyroid drugs for less than 3 months. RNA extracted from PBMCs served as the sequencing template. Collection of peripheral blood (nine milliliters) was done using EDTA tubes. Germline V CDR1 and CDR2: LNHDA, SQIVND (reference sequence). This CDR3 spans 14 amino acids. V lost 3 bases and J lost 10, with 16 bases in between. For TCR beta, libraries came from iRepertoire HTBI primers and Arm-PCR of CDR3 regions. Each CDR3 protein gets one entry after TCRdb re-called the multiplex PCR reads with MiXCR. The sample shows around 480,000 distinct CDR3 sequences, about 16% of them seen only once. The sample was also linked to a second study, of T cells in Graves' hyperthyroidism and ophthalmopathy. That source adds: The definition of stable Graves' hyperthyroidism was no ophthalmopathy progression within 18 months. Most clonotypes that expanded in the thyroid above 0.001 also showed up in blood. Ophthalmopathy was predicted by the model a median of about 6.7 months ahead of onset.

This specimen was peripheral blood mononuclear cells (PBMCs), taken at new diagnosis, from a patient treated with antithyroid drugs. The chain uses TRBV19 and TRBJ2-1; D may be TRBD1 (5 bases). This clonotype was obtained from a middle-aged man with Graves disease. CDR3 DNA: TGTGCCAGTAGTATTGGGGCAGCAGCCGGCGAGCAGTTCTTC. Translating gives CASSIGAAAGEQFF.